Sequencing of this T cell receptor (beta chain) was carried out in a study of blood T cell repertoires in COVID-19. Assay: immunoSEQ multiplex PCR; the TCRdb copy retains only in-frame clones and omits some. This table has some 96,000 clones, approximately 91% appearing once. The germline V gene encodes CDR1 SGHNT and CDR2 YENEEA. The CDR3 has 15 amino acids. Trimming removed 1 base from V and 3 bases from J; junction bases left unmatched: 3. The sequencing sample was made of peripheral blood. The receptor was isolated from a man aged 45 to 65 with active COVID-19. The V gene is TRBV11-3, the J gene TRBJ2-3; 8 bases line up with TRBD2. CDR3: CASSLAGGPTDTQYF. In DNA, the CDR3 is TGTGCCAGCAGCTTAGCGGGAGGGCCAACAGATACGCAGTATTTT.